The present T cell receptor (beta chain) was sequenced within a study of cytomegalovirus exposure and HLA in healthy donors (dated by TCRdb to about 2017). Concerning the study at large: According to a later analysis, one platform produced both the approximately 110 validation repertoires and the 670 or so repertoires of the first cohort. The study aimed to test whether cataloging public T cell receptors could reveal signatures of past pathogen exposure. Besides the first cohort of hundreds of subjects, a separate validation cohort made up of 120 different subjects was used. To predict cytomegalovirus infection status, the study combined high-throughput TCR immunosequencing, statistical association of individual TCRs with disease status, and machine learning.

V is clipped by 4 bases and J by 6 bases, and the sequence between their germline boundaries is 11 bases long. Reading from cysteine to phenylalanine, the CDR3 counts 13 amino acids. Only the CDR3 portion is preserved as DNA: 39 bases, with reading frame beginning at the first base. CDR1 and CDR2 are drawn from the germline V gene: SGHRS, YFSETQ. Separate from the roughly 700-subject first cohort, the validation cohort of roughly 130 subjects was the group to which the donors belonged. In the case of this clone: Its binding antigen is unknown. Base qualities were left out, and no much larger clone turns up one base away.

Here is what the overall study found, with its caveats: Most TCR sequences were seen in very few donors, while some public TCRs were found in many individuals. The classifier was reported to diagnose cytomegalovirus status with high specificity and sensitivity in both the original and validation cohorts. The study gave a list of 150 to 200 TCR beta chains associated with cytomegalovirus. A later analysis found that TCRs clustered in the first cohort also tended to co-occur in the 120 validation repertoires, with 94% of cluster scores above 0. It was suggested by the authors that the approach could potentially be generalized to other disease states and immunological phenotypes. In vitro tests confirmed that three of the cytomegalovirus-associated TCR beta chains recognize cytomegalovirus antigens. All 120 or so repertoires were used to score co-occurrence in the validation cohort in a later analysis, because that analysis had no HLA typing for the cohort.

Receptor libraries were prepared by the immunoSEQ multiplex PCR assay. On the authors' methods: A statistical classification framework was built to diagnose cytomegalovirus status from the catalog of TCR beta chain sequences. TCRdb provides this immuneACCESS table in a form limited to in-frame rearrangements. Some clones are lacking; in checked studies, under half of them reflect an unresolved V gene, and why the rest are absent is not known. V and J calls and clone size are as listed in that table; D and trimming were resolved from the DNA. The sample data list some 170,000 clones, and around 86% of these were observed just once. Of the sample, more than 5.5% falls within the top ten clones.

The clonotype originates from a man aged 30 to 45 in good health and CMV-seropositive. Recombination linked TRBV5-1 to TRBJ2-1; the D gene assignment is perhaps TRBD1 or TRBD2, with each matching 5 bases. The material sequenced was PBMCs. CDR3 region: CASSPGRGNEQFF. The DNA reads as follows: TGCGCCAGCAGCCCGGGACGGGGCAATGAGCAGTTCTTC.